The T cell receptor (beta chain) described here comes from a study of blood T cell repertoires in COVID-19. Source study methods: Reference gene primer amplification in the assay estimated nucleated cell counts. Sequencing used immunoSEQ multiplex PCR; TCRdb keeps in-frame clones, though not all of them. V and J calls and clone size are copied from that table; D and trimming were computed from the DNA. The repertoire holds 130,000 or so clones, with 80% to 90% as singletons. The germline V gene encodes CDR1 SGHAT and CDR2 FQNNGV. Trimming cost V 2 bases and J 4 bases, with 11 bases left between them. The CDR3 is 14 amino acids.

J is TRBJ2-5 and V is TRBV11-2, with a weak D call TRBD1 (6 bases). Input material: peripheral blood. The receptor was isolated from a woman in her fifties or sixties with acute or convalescent COVID-19. Here the CDR3 DNA reads TGTGCCAGCAGCTTACGCACAGGGTCAGAGACCCAGTACTTC. Translating gives CASSLRTGSETQYF. Full variable domain (missing parts from reference TRBV11-2 and TRBJ2-5): EAGVAQSPRYKIIEKRQSVAFWCNPISGHATLYWYQQILGQGPKLLIQFQNNGVVDDSQLPKDRFSAERLKGVDSTLKIQPAKLEDSAVYLCASSLRTGSETQYFGPGTRLLVL.